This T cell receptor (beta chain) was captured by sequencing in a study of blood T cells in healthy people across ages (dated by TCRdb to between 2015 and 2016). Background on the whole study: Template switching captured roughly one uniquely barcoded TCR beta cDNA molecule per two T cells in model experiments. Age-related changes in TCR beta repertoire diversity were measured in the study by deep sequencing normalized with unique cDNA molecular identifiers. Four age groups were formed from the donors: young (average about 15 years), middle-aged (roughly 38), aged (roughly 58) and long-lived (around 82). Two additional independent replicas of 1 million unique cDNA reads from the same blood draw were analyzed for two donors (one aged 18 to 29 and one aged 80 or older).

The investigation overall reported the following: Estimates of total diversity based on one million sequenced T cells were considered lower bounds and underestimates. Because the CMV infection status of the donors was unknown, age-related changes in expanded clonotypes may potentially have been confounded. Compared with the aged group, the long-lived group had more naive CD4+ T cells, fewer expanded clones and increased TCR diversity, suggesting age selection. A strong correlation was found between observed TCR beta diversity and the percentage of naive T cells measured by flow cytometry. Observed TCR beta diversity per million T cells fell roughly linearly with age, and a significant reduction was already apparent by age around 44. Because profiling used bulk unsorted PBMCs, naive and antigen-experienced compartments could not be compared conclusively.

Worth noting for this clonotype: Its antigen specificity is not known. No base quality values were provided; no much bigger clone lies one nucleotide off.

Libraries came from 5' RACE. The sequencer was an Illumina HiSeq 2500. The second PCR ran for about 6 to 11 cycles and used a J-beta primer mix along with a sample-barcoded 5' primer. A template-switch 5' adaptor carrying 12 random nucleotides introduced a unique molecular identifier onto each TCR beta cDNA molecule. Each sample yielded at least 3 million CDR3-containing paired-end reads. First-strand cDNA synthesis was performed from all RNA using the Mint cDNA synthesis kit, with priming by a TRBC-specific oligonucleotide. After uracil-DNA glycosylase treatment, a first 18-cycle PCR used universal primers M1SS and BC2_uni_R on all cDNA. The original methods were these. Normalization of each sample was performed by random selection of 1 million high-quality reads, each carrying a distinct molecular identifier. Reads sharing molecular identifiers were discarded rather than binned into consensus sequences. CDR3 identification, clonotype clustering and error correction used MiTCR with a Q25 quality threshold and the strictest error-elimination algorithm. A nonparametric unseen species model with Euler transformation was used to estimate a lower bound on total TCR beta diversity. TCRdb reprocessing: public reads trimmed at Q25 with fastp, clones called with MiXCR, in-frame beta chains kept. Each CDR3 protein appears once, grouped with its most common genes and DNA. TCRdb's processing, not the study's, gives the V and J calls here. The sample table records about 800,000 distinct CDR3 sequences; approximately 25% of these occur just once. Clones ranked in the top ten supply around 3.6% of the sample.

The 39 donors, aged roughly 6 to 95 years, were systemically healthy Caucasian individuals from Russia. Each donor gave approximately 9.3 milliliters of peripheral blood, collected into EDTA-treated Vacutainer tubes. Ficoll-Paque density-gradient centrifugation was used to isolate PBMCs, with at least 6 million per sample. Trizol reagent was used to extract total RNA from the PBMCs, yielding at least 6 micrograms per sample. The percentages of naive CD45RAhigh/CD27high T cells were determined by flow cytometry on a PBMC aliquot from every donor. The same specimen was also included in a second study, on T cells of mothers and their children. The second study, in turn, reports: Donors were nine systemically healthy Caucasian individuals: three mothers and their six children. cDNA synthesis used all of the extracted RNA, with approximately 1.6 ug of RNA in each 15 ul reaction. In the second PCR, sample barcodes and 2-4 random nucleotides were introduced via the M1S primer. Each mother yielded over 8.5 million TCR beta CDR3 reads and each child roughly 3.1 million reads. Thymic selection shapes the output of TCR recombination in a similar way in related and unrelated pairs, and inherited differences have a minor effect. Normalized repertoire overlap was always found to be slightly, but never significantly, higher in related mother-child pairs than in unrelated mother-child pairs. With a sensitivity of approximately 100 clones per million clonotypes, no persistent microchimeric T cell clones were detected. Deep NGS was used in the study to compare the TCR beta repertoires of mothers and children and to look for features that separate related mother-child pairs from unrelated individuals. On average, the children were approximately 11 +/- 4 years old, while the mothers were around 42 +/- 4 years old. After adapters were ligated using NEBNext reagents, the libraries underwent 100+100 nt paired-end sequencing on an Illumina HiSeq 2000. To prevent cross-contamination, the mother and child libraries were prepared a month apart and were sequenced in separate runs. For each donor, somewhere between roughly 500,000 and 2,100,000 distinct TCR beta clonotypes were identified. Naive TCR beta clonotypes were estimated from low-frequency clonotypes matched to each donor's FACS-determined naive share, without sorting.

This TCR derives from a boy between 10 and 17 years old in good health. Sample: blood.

CDR3 loop: CASSFTGTTSYEQYF. The base sequence is TGTGCCAGCAGCTTCACCGGGACCACCTCCTACGAGCAGTACTTC. The chain is made from TRBV3-1 and TRBJ2-7; the D gene is perhaps TRBD1 or TRBD2, as each covers 5 bases. Trimming removed 5 bases from V and 0 bases from J, leaving 14 bases between the germline ends. Via the germline V gene (reference sequence), CDR1 is LGHDT and CDR2 YNNKEL. From the cysteine up to the phenylalanine, the CDR3 has a length of 15 residues. The only DNA kept is the CDR3, 45 bases in frame from the first base.